The 32 T cell receptor beta chains given below trace back to one sample, sequenced in a study of blood T cell repertoires in COVID-19. Libraries were prepared by immunoSEQ multiplex PCR; TCRdb keeps only in-frame clonotypes and omits some of them. Counted here are about 87,000 clones, around nine tenths occurring once; the ten biggest clones make up around 5.2%. Sequenced material: peripheral blood. Receptors were obtained from a man aged 40-49 years with acute or convalescent COVID-19.

V is TRBV19 and J is TRBJ2-3; D gene uncertain. Germline assignment: CDR1 LNHDA and CDR2 SQIVND (reference sequence). The V gene lost 5 bases and the J gene lost 2 bases, with 8 bases spanning the gap. The CDR3 covers 13 residues. CDR3 sequence: CASSWAVTDTQYF. The CDR3 nucleotides read TGTGCCAGTAGTTGGGCAGTCACAGATACGCAGTATTTT.

This chain links TRBV15 with TRBJ2-5; TRBD2 matches at 10 bases. V dropped 0 bases and J dropped 1; count of bases not matched to a gene: 11. The CDR3 runs to 19 residues. Germline CDR1 LNHNV, CDR2 YYDKDF (reference sequence). The CDR3 protein is CATSRDLLAGGRRQETQYF. The CDR3 coding sequence is TGTGCCACCAGCAGAGATCTCTTAGCGGGGGGCCGTCGCCAAGAGACCCAGTACTTC. The whole variable domain, filled in from reference TRBV15 and TRBJ2-5, reads DAMVIQNPRYQVTQFGKPVTLSCSQTLNHNVMYWYQQKSSQAPKLLFHYYDKDFNNEADTPDNFQSRRPNTSFCFLDIRSPGLGDTAMYLCATSRDLLAGGRRQETQYFGPGTRLLVL.

The gene calls are TRBV14 and TRBJ1-1, with D unclear. Germline V CDR1 and CDR2: SGHDN, FVKESK. This CDR3 region has 16 residues. V lost 1 base and J 1 base, leaving 13 bases between the germline ends. The CDR3 here is CASSQVSVLANTEAFF. CDR3 in DNA: TGTGCCAGCAGCCAAGTTTCCGTGTTGGCGAACACTGAAGCTTTCTTT.

The gene calls are TRBV29-1 and TRBJ2-7, with 9 bases matching TRBD2. The CDR3 covers 14 residues. The J segment lost 0 bases and the V segment lost 6 bases, leaving 6 bases of the junction unmatched. Germline V gene data show CDR1 as SQVTM and CDR2 as ANQGSEA. This chain's CDR3 is CSVVSGGFSYEQYF. In DNA form, the CDR3 reads TGCAGCGTCGTAAGCGGGGGGTTCTCCTACGAGCAGTACTTC.

This sequence joins TRBV27 and TRBJ1-1; weak D call: TRBD1 (5 bases). CDR3 length equals 14 residues. Trimming stripped 3 bases from V and 4 bases from J, with 12 bases between. Germline CDR1 is MNHEY and CDR2 is SMNVEV (reference sequence). CDR3 protein: CASSLGLRGTEAFF. The CDR3 coding sequence is TGTGCCAGCAGTTTGGGACTCCGAGGCACTGAAGCTTTCTTT.

The rearrangement uses TRBV4-1 and TRBJ1-4; TRBD1 is a possible D gene (6 bases). Germline V lookup: CDR1 MGHRA, CDR2 YSYEKL. This CDR3 is built from 14 residues. V was clipped by 6 bases and J by 0 bases, with 8 bases between them. In DNA form, the CDR3 reads TGCGCCAGCAGGAAGGGGGCAACTAATGAAAAACTGTTTTTT. This codes for CASRKGATNEKLFF.

The V and J genes are TRBV10-3 and TRBJ1-2; 10 bases line up with TRBD1. Germline lookup yields CDR1 ENHRY and CDR2 SYGVKD. The CDR3 sequence is 14 residues long. V was clipped by 6 bases and J by 5 bases; unmatched bases: 6. The CDR3 protein is CAIRYGTGDYGYTF. The CDR3 DNA is TGTGCCATCAGATATGGGACAGGGGATTATGGCTACACCTTC.

The chain joins TRBV21-1 to TRBJ1-2. TRBV21-1 is termed a pseudogene. This CDR3 has 14 amino acids. CDR3 protein: CASSKEEGKYGYTF. The CDR3, as DNA: TGTGCCAGCAGCAAAGAGGAGGGTAAGTATGGCTACACCTTC.

The V and J genes are TRBV5-5 and TRBJ1-3, with D perhaps matching TRBD1 (5 bases). The CDR3 extends over 16 amino acids. Germline CDR1 SGHKS, CDR2 YYEKEE (reference sequence). Trimming stripped 4 bases from V and 1 base from J, with 15 bases between. The CDR3 DNA sequence: TGTGCCAGCAGCCCCGCCGGGGGAAGGTCTGGAAACACCATATATTTT. Protein product: CASSPAGGRSGNTIYF.

The chain uses TRBV7-9 and TRBJ2-7; 11 positions match TRBD1. The germline V gene encodes CDR1 SEHNR and CDR2 FQNEAQ (reference sequence). V shed 5 bases, J shed 3 bases, and the junction held 3 bases outside the gene matches. The CDR3 loop spans 14 amino acids. The CDR3 region is CASSPGTGGYEQYF. CDR3 bases: TGTGCCAGCAGCCCCGGGACAGGGGGCTACGAGCAGTACTTC.

J is TRBJ2-3 and V is TRBV7-9; 12 nucleotides line up with TRBD1. Germline-derived CDR1 and CDR2 are SEHNR and FQNEAQ (reference sequence). The CDR3 contains 15 residues. J lost 5 bases, V lost 4 bases, and 4 bases had no gene match. The CDR3 DNA reads as TGTGCCAGCAGCTGGGGGACAGGGGGCATAGATACGCAGTATTTT. Translation gives CASSWGTGGIDTQYF.

V usage is TRBV19 and J usage is TRBJ1-4, with 11 nucleotides matching TRBD1. This CDR3 spans 14 amino acids. Losses at the gene ends were 7 bases for V and 6 bases for J; bases not matched to a gene: 4. Per the germline V gene, CDR1 is LNHDA and CDR2 is SQIVND (reference sequence). CDR3 DNA: TGTGCCAGTAACCCGGGACAGGGGGATGAAAAACTGTTTTTT. Protein: CASNPGQGDEKLFF.

This CDR3 reads CASNPTGAHTGELFF. CDR3 sequence (DNA): TGCGCCAGCAACCCGACAGGGGCACACACCGGGGAGCTGTTTTTT. The chain carries TRBV5-1 and TRBJ2-2; 8 bases match TRBD1. Unmatched junction bases numbered 7, after V lost 6 bases and J lost 3 bases. Germline assignment: CDR1 SGHRS and CDR2 YFSETQ. The length of the CDR3 is 15 residues.

V and J are TRBV6-5 and TRBJ1-2, with 7 bases lining up with TRBD1. Germline trimming cut 6 bases from V and 4 bases from J; bases unmatched to any gene: 5. The CDR3 consists of 13 residues. CDR1 and CDR2 (germline): MNHEY, SVGAGI. Here the CDR3 DNA reads TGTGCCAGCAGGGACGGGACAGCCTATGGCTACACCTTC. Its protein is CASRDGTAYGYTF.

This rearrangement joins TRBV18 to TRBJ2-3, with TRBD1 as a possible D gene (6 bases). Trimming stripped 3 bases from V and 6 bases from J, with 13 bases between. The CDR3 spans 14 residues. Germline loops: CDR1 KGHSH, CDR2 LQKENI. The CDR3 loop reads CASSPHRDLDTQYF. CDR3 nucleotides: TGTGCCAGCTCACCTCACAGGGATTTGGATACGCAGTATTTT.

The J gene is TRBJ1-4, the V gene TRBV12-3 or TRBV12-4; a weak D match, TRBD1 (5 bases). The V gene lost 1 base and the J gene lost 8 bases, with 8 bases spanning the gap. The CDR3 runs 13 residues. Here the CDR3 DNA reads TGTGCCAGCAGTTTAGGGACATACGAAAAACTGTTTTTT. Amino acid sequence: CASSLGTYEKLFF.

CDR3 in DNA: TGTGCCAGTAGGGAGGGACAGGCCCTTTCCGGGGCTGAAGCTTTCTTT. This gives the protein CASREGQALSGAEAFF. The chain has TRBV19 and TRBJ1-1; 8 nucleotides align to TRBD1. Germline CDR1 reads LNHDA; CDR2 reads SQIVND (reference sequence). J gave up 6 bases and V 6 bases, and 15 bases lay outside the gene matches. The CDR3 totals 16 residues.

This clone was seen only once. The chain has TRBV7-2 and TRBJ2-2; 7 bases fit TRBD1. Per the germline V gene, CDR1 is SGHTA and CDR2 is FQGNSA. The CDR3 has 17 residues. V gave up 5 bases and J gave up 5 bases; unmatched junction bases: 14. CDR3 region: CASSLRAPGTATGELFF. Written as DNA, the CDR3 is TGTGCCAGCAGCCTTAGGGCTCCCGGGACAGCGACCGGGGAGCTGTTTTTT.

The chain uses TRBV30 and TRBJ2-5; TRBD2 agrees at 9 bases. Germline assignment: CDR1 GTSNPN and CDR2 SVGIG (reference sequence). The CDR3 has 15 residues. Trimming at V came to 4 bases and at J to 5 bases, leaving 11 bases not matched to a gene. In nucleotides, the CDR3 is TGTGCCTGGAAAGGAGCGGGGGGCCTCTGGGAGACCCAGTACTTC. Translating it yields CAWKGAGGLWETQYF.

The chain carries TRBV4-1 and TRBJ1-2; a possible D gene is TRBD1 (6 bases). Germline CDR1 reads MGHRA; CDR2 reads YSYEKL. V lost 0 bases to trimming and J lost 0 bases, with 14 bases between them. The CDR3 length is 17 residues. The CDR3 DNA reads as TGCGCCAGCAGCCAAGACGTTAGGGCAGGGGCTAACTATGGCTACACCTTC. Its protein product is CASSQDVRAGANYGYTF.

CDR3 amino acids: CASSIDLTSTGYEQYF. CDR3 nucleotide sequence: TGTGCCAGTAGTATAGATTTAACCAGTACAGGCTACGAGCAGTACTTC. The V call is TRBV19, the J call TRBJ2-7, with D possibly matching TRBD1 (5 bases). This CDR3 is 16 amino acids long. In germline, CDR1 is LNHDA, CDR2 SQIVND (reference sequence). V lost 0 bases and J 3 bases, leaving 15 bases between the germline ends.

V gene TRBV6-2 or TRBV6-3 combines with J gene TRBJ1-1; 7 positions agree with TRBD1. The germline V gene encodes CDR1 MNHEY and CDR2 SVGEGT. V lost 2 bases to trimming and J lost 1 base; unmatched junction nucleotides: 4. This CDR3 has 15 residues. The CDR3, as DNA: TGTGCCAGCAGTTACCCGACAGGGTGGAACACTGAAGCTTTCTTT. Translated, it gives CASSYPTGWNTEAFF.

The V and J genes are TRBV5-8 and TRBJ1-2; no firm D call. The ends were cut back, 4 bases at V and 4 bases at J, with 5 bases in the middle. The CDR3 contains 11 residues. Germline-derived CDR1 and CDR2 are SGHTS and YDEGEE. The CDR3 DNA follows: TGTGCCAGCAGCCCGAGCTATGGCTACACCTTC. It specifies CASSPSYGYTF.

This chain links TRBV7-8 with TRBJ2-3, with 8 nucleotides matching TRBD1. The CDR3 loop spans 14 amino acids. Germline CDR1 reads SGHVS; CDR2 reads FQNEAQ. J was trimmed by 3 bases and V by 10 bases; bases with no gene match: 9. CDR3 DNA sequence: TGTGCCACCTCCGAGGACAGGGTTACAGATACGCAGTATTTT. Protein sequence: CATSEDRVTDTQYF.

This chain links TRBV9 with TRBJ1-5; 10 bases fit TRBD1. The CDR3 contains 15 residues. Germline loops: CDR1 SGDLS, CDR2 YYNGEE. The J segment lost 9 bases and the V segment lost 0 bases, leaving 6 bases of the junction unmatched. The CDR3: CASSVGQGALGPQHF. The CDR3 DNA reads TGTGCCAGCAGCGTAGGACAGGGGGCCTTGGGGCCCCAGCATTTT.

The J gene is TRBJ1-2, the V gene TRBV27, with 9 positions matching TRBD1. There are 13 residues in the CDR3. J lost 8 bases, V lost 10 bases, and 11 bases had no gene match. Looked up from germline, CDR1 is MNHEY and CDR2 is SMNVEV (reference sequence). CDR3 nucleotide sequence: TGTGCCACCTCCCGGACAGGGGCTGGGGGCTACACCTTC. Translated: CATSRTGAGGYTF.

The chain uses TRBV27 and TRBJ2-1; weak D call: TRBD1 (6 bases). The CDR3 is 16 residues long. V was pared by 3 bases and J by 8 bases, with 20 bases between. Germline V gives CDR1 MNHEY, CDR2 SMNVEV (reference sequence). This CDR3 is CASSFLGQGKSDEQFF. DNA for the CDR3: TGTGCCAGCAGTTTCCTGGGGCAGGGGAAGTCGGATGAGCAGTTCTTC.

The chain is built from TRBV6-5 and TRBJ1-1; unclear D gene. This CDR3 contains 11 residues. V was clipped by 7 bases and J by 2 bases, with 5 bases between them. In germline, CDR1 is MNHEY, CDR2 SVGAGI. In nucleotides, the CDR3 is TGTGCCAGCACGGGAAACACTGAAGCTTTCTTT. The encoded protein is CASTGNTEAFF.

The chain joins TRBV24-1 to TRBJ2-5, with TRBD2 matching 13 bases. In germline, CDR1 is KGHDR, CDR2 SFDVKD. CDR3 size: 16 residues. The ends lost 4 bases at V and 4 bases at J; junction bases unmatched: 5. The DNA of the CDR3 is TGTGCCACCAGTGAGCCACTAGCGGGAGGGGTAGAGACCCAGTACTTC. Encoded protein: CATSEPLAGGVETQYF.

This clone was detected once. J is TRBJ2-5 and V is TRBV7-9; unclear D gene. Trimming removed 5 bases from V and 3 bases from J, with 13 bases in between. In germline, CDR1 is SEHNR, CDR2 FQNEAQ (reference sequence). There are 14 residues in the CDR3. The CDR3 DNA sequence: TGTGCCAGCAGCCAAAACAACCGGGAAGAGACCCAGTACTTC. This gives the protein CASSQNNREETQYF.

The chain links TRBV5-8 to TRBJ1-2; no clear D gene. Between the trimmed V and J ends, which lost 0 bases and 8 bases, there was a span of 8 bases. Germline loops: CDR1 SGHTS, CDR2 YDEGEE. The CDR3 has 12 amino acids. CDR3 sequence: CASSLVARGYTF. The CDR3 nucleotides read TGTGCCAGCAGCTTGGTGGCCAGGGGCTACACCTTC.

The rearrangement joins TRBV13 to TRBJ2-5; TRBD2 agrees at 13 bases. The CDR3 is 16 residues long. Trimming at V came to 1 base and at J to 5 bases, leaving 4 bases not matched to a gene. Germline-derived CDR1 and CDR2 are PRHDT and FYEKMQ (reference sequence). The CDR3 DNA is TGTGCCAGCAGCTTAGAAGGGACTAGCGGGACCGAGACCCAGTACTTC. Translating it yields CASSLEGTSGTETQYF.